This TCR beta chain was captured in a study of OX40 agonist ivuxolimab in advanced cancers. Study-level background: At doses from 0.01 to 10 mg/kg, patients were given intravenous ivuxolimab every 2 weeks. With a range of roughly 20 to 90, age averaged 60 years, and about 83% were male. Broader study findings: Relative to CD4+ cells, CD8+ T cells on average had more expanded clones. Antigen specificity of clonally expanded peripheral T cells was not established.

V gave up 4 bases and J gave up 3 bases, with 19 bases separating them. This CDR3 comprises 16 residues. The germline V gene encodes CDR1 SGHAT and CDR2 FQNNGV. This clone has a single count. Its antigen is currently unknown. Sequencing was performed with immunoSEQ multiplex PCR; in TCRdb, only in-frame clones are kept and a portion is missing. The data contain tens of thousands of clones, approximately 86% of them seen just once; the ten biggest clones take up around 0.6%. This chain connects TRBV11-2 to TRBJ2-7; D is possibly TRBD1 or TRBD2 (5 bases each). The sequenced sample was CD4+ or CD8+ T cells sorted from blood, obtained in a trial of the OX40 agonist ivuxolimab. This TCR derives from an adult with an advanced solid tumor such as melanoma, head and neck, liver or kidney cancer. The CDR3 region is CASSWGNRDGNYEQYF. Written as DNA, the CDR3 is TGTGCCAGCAGCTGGGGGAACCGGGACGGGAACTACGAGCAGTACTTC.